This T cell receptor (beta chain) was recorded in a study of PD-L1 blockade in urothelial cancer. Study context: At 6 weeks and at 3 weeks (second dose) after treatment start, blood was analyzed.

Time point indicated: pretreatment peripheral blood. A remark on this clone: An end of the junction differs from the germline gene, which may be a read error.

CDR3 length: 13 amino acids. Germline CDR1 reads SSHAT; CDR2 reads FNYEAQ (reference sequence). Templates that were synthetic TCR analogs were spiked into each PCR. Sequencing was performed with immunoSEQ multiplex PCR; in TCRdb, only in-frame clones are kept and a portion is missing. The table records about 37,000 clones, under 90% of them present only once. The rearrangement joins TRBV7-7 to TRBJ2-5; a possible D gene is TRBD1 (6 bases). The sample here was PBMCs, taken around atezolizumab (anti-PD-L1) treatment. The source of this sequence is a man between 60 and 75 years old with urothelial cancer. In DNA form, the CDR3 reads TGTGCTAGCAGCTTAGACAGGCAAGAGACCCAGTACTTC. This gives the protein CASSLDRQETQYF.